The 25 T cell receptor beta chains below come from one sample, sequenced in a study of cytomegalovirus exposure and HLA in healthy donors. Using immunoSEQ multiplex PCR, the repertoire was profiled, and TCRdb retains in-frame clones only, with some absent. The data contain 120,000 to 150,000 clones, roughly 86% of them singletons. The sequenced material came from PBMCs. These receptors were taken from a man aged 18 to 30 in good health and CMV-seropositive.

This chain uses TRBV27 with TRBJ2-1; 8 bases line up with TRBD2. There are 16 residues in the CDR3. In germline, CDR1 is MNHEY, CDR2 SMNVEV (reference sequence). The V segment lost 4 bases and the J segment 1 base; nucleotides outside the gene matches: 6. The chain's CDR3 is CASSWLSGSSYNEQFF. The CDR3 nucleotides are TGTGCCAGCAGTTGGCTAAGCGGGAGTTCCTACAATGAGCAGTTCTTC.

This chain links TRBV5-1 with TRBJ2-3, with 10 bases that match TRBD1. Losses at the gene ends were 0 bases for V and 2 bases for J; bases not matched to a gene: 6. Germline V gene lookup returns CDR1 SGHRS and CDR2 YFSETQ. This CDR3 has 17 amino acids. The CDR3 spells CASSLGPGQGPTDTQYF. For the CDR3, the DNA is TGCGCCAGCAGCTTGGGACCGGGACAGGGGCCCACAGATACGCAGTATTTT.

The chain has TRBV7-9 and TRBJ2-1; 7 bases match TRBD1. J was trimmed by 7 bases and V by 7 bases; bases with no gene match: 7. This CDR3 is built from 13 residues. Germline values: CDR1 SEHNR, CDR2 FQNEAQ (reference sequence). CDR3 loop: CASTHRQGNEQFF. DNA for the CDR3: TGTGCCAGCACCCATAGACAGGGAAATGAGCAGTTCTTC.

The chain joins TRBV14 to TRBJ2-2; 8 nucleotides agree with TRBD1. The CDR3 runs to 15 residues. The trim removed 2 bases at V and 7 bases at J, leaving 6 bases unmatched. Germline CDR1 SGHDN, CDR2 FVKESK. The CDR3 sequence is CASSQFRGRVGELFF. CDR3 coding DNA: TGTGCCAGCAGCCAATTCAGGGGGCGCGTCGGGGAGCTGTTTTTT.

The CDR3 sequence is CASRRKGVSYEQYF. The CDR3 bases are TGTGCCAGCAGGCGTAAGGGAGTAAGCTACGAGCAGTACTTC. The chain couples TRBV7-2 to TRBJ2-7, with D perhaps TRBD2 (5 bases). V lost 6 bases, J lost 3 bases, and 15 bases lay in between. CDR1 is SGHTA, CDR2 FQGNSA, per germline. The CDR3 covers 14 residues.

The CDR3 DNA reads TGCGCCAGCAGCCCTTATGGACAGGGGGCTTACGAGCAGTACTTC. Translating gives CASSPYGQGAYEQYF. This sequence joins TRBV4-1 and TRBJ2-7, with TRBD1 matching 11 bases. The V gene end was trimmed by 4 bases and the J gene end by 4 bases; junction bases not matched to a gene: 6. The CDR3 has 15 residues. Per germline, CDR1 MGHRA and CDR2 YSYEKL.

Here the CDR3 DNA reads TGTGCCTGGAGGAAGGCGGGAGGATCACAGTTCTTC. Translating it yields CAWRKAGGSQFF. The chain has TRBV30 and TRBJ2-1; 8 bases align to TRBD2. This CDR3 comprises 12 residues. V dropped 3 bases and J dropped 13; count of bases not matched to a gene: 8. Germline-derived CDR1 and CDR2 are GTSNPN and SVGIG (reference sequence). Complete variable domain (other parts from reference TRBV30 and TRBJ2-1): SQTIHQWPATLVQPVGSPLSLECTVEGTSNPNLYWYRQAAGRGLQLLFYSVGIGQISSEVPQNLSASRPQDRQFILSSKKLLLSDSGFYLCAWRKAGGSQFFGPGTRLTVL.

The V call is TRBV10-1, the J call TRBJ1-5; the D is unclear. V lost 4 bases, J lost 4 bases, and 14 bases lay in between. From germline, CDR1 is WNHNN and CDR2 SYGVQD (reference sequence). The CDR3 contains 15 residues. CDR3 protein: CASSVGPGGNQPQHF. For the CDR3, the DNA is TGCGCCAGCAGTGTCGGTCCAGGCGGGAATCAGCCCCAGCATTTT.

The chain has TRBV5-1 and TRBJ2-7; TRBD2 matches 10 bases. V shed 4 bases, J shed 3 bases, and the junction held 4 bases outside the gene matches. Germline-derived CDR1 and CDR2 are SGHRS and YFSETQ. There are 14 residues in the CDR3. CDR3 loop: CASSTQREGYEQYF. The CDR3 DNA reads TGCGCCAGCAGCACGCAGCGGGAGGGCTACGAGCAGTACTTC.

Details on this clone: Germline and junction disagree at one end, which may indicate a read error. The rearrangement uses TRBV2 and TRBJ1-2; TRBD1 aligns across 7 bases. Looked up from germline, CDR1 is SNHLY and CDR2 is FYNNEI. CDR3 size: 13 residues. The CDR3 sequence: CASSPQGTVRIDF. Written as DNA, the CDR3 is TGTGCCAGCAGCCCGCAAGGGACAGTCCGAATTGACTTC.

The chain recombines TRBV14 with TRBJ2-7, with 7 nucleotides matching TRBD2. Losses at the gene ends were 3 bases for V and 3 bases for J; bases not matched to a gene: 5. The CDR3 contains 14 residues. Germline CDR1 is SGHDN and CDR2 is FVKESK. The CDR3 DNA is TGTGCCAGCAGCCATGGCGCGGGAGACTACGAGCAGTACTTC. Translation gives CASSHGAGDYEQYF.

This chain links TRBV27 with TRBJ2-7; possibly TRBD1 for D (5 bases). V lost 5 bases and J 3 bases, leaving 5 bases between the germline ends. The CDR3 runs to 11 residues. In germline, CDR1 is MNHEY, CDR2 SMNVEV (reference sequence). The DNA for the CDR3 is TGTGCCAGCAGTCAGGGCTACGAGCAGTACTTC. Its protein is CASSQGYEQYF.

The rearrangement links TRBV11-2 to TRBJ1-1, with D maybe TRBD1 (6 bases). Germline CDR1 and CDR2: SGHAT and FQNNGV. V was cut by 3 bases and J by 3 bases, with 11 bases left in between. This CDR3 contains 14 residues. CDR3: CASSFGQFYTEAFF. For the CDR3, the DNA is TGTGCCAGCAGCTTCGGACAGTTTTACACTGAAGCTTTCTTT.

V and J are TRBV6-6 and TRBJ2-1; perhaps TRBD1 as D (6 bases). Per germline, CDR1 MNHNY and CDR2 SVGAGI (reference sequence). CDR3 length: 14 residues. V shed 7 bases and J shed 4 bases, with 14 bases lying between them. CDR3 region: CASNRDTKYNEQFF. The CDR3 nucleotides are TGTGCCAGCAACCGGGACACCAAATACAATGAGCAGTTCTTC.

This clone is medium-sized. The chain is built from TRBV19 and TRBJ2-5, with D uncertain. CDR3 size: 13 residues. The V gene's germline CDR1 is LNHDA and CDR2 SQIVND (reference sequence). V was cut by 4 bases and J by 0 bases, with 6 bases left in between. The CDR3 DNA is TGTGCCAGTAGTACCGACTACCAAGAGACCCAGTACTTC. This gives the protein CASSTDYQETQYF.

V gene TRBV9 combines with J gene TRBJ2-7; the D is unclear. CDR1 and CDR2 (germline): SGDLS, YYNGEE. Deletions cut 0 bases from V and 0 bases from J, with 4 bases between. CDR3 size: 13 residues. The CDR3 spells CASSVDGSYEQYF. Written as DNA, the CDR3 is TGTGCCAGCAGCGTAGACGGCTCCTACGAGCAGTACTTC. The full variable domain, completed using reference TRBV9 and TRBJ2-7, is DSGVTQTPKHLITATGQRVTLRCSPRSGDLSVYWYQQSLDQGLQFLIQYYNGEERAKGNILERFSAQQFPDLHSELNLSSLELGDSALYFCASSVDGSYEQYFGPGTRLTVT.

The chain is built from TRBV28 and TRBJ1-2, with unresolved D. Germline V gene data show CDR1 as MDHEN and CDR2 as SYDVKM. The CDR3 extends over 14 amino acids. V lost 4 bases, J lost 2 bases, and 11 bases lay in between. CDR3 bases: TGTGCCAGCAGTTGGGCTCTCAGAAACTATGGCTACACCTTC. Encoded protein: CASSWALRNYGYTF.

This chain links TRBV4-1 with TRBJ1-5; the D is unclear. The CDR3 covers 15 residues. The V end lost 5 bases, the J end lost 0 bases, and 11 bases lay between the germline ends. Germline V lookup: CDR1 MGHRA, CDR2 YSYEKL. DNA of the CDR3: TGCGCCAGCAGCTCACGGGGTTTTAGCAATCAGCCCCAGCATTTT. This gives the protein CASSSRGFSNQPQHF.

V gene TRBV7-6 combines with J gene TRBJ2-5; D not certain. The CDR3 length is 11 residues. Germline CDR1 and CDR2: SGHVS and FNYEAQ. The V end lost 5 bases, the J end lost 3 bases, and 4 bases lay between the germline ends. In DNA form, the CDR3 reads TGTGCCAGCAGCCCAAAAGAGACCCAGTACTTC. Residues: CASSPKETQYF.

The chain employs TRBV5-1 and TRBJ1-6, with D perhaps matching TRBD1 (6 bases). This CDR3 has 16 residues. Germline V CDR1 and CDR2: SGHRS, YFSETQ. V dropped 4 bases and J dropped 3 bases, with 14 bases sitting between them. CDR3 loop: CASSSRGPLYNSPLHF. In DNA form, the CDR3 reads TGCGCCAGCAGCAGCAGGGGTCCCCTCTATAATTCACCCCTCCACTTT.

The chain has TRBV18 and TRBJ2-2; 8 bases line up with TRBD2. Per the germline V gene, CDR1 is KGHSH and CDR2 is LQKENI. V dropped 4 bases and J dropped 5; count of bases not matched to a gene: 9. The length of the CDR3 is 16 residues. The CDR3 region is CASSLPGTSWTGELFF. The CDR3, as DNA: TGTGCCAGCTCACTTCCGGGGACTAGTTGGACCGGGGAGCTGTTTTTT.

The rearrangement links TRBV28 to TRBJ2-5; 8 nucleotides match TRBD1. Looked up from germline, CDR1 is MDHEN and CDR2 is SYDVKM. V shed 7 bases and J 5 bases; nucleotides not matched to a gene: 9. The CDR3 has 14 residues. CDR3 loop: CASNQGAMEETQYF. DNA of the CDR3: TGTGCCAGCAACCAGGGGGCTATGGAGGAGACCCAGTACTTC.

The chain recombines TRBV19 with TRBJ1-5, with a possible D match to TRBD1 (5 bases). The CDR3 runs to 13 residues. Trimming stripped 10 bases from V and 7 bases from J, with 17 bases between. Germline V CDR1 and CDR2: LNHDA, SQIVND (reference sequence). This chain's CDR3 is CATRGTRGQPQHF. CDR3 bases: TGTGCCACTCGCGGGACCCGGGGGCAGCCCCAGCATTTT.

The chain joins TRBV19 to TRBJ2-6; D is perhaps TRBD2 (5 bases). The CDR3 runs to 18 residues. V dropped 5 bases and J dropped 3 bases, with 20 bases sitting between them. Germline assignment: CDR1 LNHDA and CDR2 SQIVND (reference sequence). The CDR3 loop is CASSWETRGYGGANVLTF. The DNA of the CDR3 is TGTGCCAGTAGTTGGGAGACAAGAGGATATGGTGGGGCCAACGTCCTGACTTTC. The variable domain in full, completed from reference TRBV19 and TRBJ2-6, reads DGGITQSPKYLFRKEGQNVTLSCEQNLNHDAMYWYRQDPGQGLRLIYYSQIVNDFQKGDIAEGYSVSREKKESFPLTVTSAQKNPTAFYLCASSWETRGYGGANVLTFGAGSRLTVL.

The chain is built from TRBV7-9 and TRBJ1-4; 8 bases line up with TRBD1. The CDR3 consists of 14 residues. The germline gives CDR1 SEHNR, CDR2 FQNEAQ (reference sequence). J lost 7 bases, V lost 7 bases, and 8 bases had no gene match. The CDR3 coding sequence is TGTGCCAGCAACTCAGGGGGCGCAGCTGAAAAACTGTTTTTT. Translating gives CASNSGGAAEKLFF. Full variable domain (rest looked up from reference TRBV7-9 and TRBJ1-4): DTGVSQNPRHKITKRGQNVTFRCDPISEHNRLYWYRQTLGQGPEFLTYFQNEAQLEKSRLLSDRFSAERPKGSFSTLEIQRTEQGDSAMYLCASNSGGAAEKLFFGSGTQLSVL.